This TCR beta chain was recovered during a study of cytomegalovirus exposure and HLA in healthy donors. 60 Vbeta and 13 Jbeta primers were used in PCR. Profiling relied on immunoSEQ multiplex PCR, and the TCRdb table lists in-frame clones only, not all of them. The sample gives some 120,000 clones, roughly 81% of which show up once; 0.85% to 1.4% is in the top ten. Whole-study results and caveats: The investigators catalogued under 200 TCR beta chains as cytomegalovirus-associated. Prior analysis indicated that the majority of TCR beta V segments exhibited productivity approximately 90% or approximately 30% of the time. Reportedly, a later analysis found an Asian-associated ancestry cluster had fewer N-insertions than the roughly 700-donor mean. For TCR beta chains, V- and J-gene trimming was later linked to a missense DCLRE1C variant.

Germline V gene data show CDR1 as SEHNR and CDR2 as FQNEAQ (reference sequence). The CDR3 has 19 amino acids. V shed 3 bases and J 9 bases; nucleotides not matched to a gene: 16. For this clone: Its antigen is not known.

This TCR was recovered from a woman in her 30s in good health and CMV-seronegative. The gene calls are TRBV7-9 and TRBJ2-1; TRBD2 agrees at 14 bases. Specimen: PBMCs. CDR3 amino acids: CASSFRTRLAGGAGGEQFF. CDR3 coding DNA: TGTGCCAGCAGCTTCCGTACAAGACTAGCGGGAGGGGCGGGGGGTGAGCAGTTCTTC.